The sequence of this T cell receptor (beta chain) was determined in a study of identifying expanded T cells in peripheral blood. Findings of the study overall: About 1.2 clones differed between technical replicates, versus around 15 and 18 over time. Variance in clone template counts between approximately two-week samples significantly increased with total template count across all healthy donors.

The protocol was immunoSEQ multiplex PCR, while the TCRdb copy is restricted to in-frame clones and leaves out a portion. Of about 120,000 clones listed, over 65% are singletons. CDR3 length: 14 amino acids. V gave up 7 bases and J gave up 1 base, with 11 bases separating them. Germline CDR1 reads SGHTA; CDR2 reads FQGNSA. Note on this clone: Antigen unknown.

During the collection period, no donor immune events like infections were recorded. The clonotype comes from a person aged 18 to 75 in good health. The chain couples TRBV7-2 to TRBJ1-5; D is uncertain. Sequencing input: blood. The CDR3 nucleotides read TGTGCCAGCACGCAAACCGGGAGCAATCAGCCCCAGCATTTT. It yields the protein CASTQTGSNQPQHF.